This is a list of T cell receptor beta chains from one sample in a study of blood T cell repertoires in COVID-19. Measured with immunoSEQ multiplex PCR; TCRdb has only the in-frame clones, and not every one. The sample contains 110,000 or so clones, roughly 80% of which appear only once. Sample: peripheral blood. The receptors here all came from a woman in her 70s with acute or convalescent COVID-19. The CDR3 runs from the conserved cysteine through the conserved F or W. The D gene is left open where the match is weak. Only some rows state a clone size, as once, few, many or a class for expanded clones.

V	D	J	size	CDR3	DNA
TRBV7-9	TRBD1	TRBJ2-1	-	CASTPLTGGDNEQFF	TGTGCCAGCACTCCATTGACAGGGGGGGACAATGAGCAGTTCTTC
TRBV18	-	TRBJ2-3	-	CASSPKQKPSTDTQYF	TGTGCCAGCTCACCTAAACAGAAACCTAGCACAGATACGCAGTATTTT
TRBV24-1	TRBD2	TRBJ2-1	-	CATSDGLAGSHSYNEQFF	TGTGCCACCAGTGACGGACTAGCGGGGTCCCATTCCTACAATGAGCAGTTCTTC
TRBV5-1	-	TRBJ2-2	-	CASSLERPNTGELFF	TGCGCCAGCAGCTTGGAGCGACCAAACACCGGGGAGCTGTTTTTT
TRBV9	-	TRBJ2-3	-	CASSDLDTQYF	TGTGCCAGCAGCGACTTAGATACGCAGTATTTT
TRBV5-1	TRBD2	TRBJ2-5	-	CASSLALSGGARETQYF	TGCGCCAGCAGCTTGGCCCTTAGCGGGGGGGCCCGAGAGACCCAGTACTTC
TRBV11-2	TRBD1	TRBJ1-2	-	CASSLGPGQGDSYGYTF	TGTGCCAGCAGCTTAGGTCCGGGACAGGGGGATAGCTATGGCTACACCTTC
TRBV5-1	TRBD1	TRBJ1-2	few	CASGIGTAYGYTF	TGCGCCAGCGGAATAGGGACAGCGTATGGCTACACCTTC
TRBV21-1	-	TRBJ1-5	-	CASSKGRQKNSNQPQHF	TGTGCCAGCAGCAAGGGGAGGCAGAAGAATAGCAATCAGCCCCAGCATTTT
TRBV2	TRBD1	TRBJ2-7	-	CASSEWDRPYEQYF	TGTGCCAGCAGTGAGTGGGACAGGCCCTACGAGCAGTACTTC
TRBV5-4	-	TRBJ1-6	-	CASSLRVGQYSSYNSPLHF	TGTGCCAGCAGCTTGCGGGTAGGACAGTACAGCTCCTATAATTCACCCCTCCACTTT
TRBV19	TRBD1	TRBJ1-6	-	CASSISGDRFNSPLHF	TGTGCCAGTAGTATTTCGGGGGACAGATTTAATTCACCCCTCCACTTT
TRBV18	TRBD1	TRBJ1-1	-	CASSPPGTGRGNTEAFF	TGTGCCAGCTCACCACCCGGGACAGGGAGGGGGAACACTGAAGCTTTCTTT
TRBV30	-	TRBJ1-5	-	CAWSVKGGVTQPQHF	TGTGCCTGGAGTGTCAAGGGGGGGGTGACTCAGCCCCAGCATTTT
TRBV5-1	-	TRBJ1-2	-	CASSLADSSVGYTF	TGCGCCAGCAGCTTGGCAGACAGCAGCGTTGGCTACACCTTC
TRBV3-1/TRBV3-2	-	TRBJ1-2	-	CASTPVNGVNYGYTF	TGTGCCAGCACCCCTGTAAACGGGGTTAACTATGGCTACACCTTC
TRBV18	TRBD1	TRBJ2-1	-	CASSPDREYLEFF	TGTGCCAGCTCACCTGACAGGGAATATTTAGAGTTCTTC
TRBV30	-	TRBJ1-1	-	CAWKRIKVAAEAFF	TGTGCCTGGAAAAGGATTAAGGTTGCGGCTGAAGCTTTCTTT
TRBV18	-	TRBJ1-4	few	CASSPQTGKAGIEKLFF	TGTGCCAGCTCACCACAGACAGGCAAAGCCGGGATCGAAAAACTGTTTTTT
TRBV5-1	-	TRBJ2-1	-	CASSLYSGSANEQFF	TGCGCCAGCAGCTTGTATTCAGGTTCCGCCAATGAGCAGTTCTTC
TRBV7-9	-	TRBJ2-5	-	CASSLRRGNQETQYF	TGTGCCAGCAGCTTAAGGAGGGGTAACCAAGAGACCCAGTACTTC
TRBV6-5	TRBD2	TRBJ2-2	few	CASSSTSGGAGELFF	TGTGCCAGCAGCTCGACTAGCGGGGGGGCCGGGGAGCTGTTTTTT
TRBV7-9	-	TRBJ1-1	-	CASSLGPYTEAFF	TGTGCCAGCAGCTTAGGGCCTTACACTGAAGCTTTCTTT
TRBV5-1	-	TRBJ1-3	-	CASSLEGQTSGNTIYF	TGCGCCAGCAGCTTGGAAGGACAAACCTCTGGAAACACCATATATTTT
TRBV5-1	TRBD2	TRBJ2-7	-	CARFRVWGGRGGQQYF	TGCGCCCGTTTTCGCGTTTGGGGGGGCCGGGGGGGGCAGCAGTACTTC
TRBV10-3	TRBD1	TRBJ2-7	few	CAISTGAYEQYF	TGTGCCATCAGTACAGGGGCCTACGAGCAGTACTTC
TRBV7-9	TRBD1	TRBJ1-2	-	CASSRDREYGYTF	TGTGCCAGCAGCCGGGACAGGGAGTATGGCTACACCTTC
TRBV11-2	-	TRBJ2-7	-	CASSLGSVGGIYEQYF	TGTGCCAGCAGCTTAGGCTCCGTGGGAGGCATCTACGAGCAGTACTTC
TRBV19	TRBD2	TRBJ2-3	-	CASSMGGGTDTQYF	TGTGCCAGTAGTATGGGGGGGGGCACAGATACGCAGTATTTT
TRBV4-2	TRBD1	TRBJ1-2	-	CASSQDPDRASSYGYTF	TGTGCCAGCAGCCAGGATCCGGACAGGGCCTCCTCCTATGGCTACACCTTC
TRBV28	TRBD2	TRBJ2-3	-	CASSFYPGGTDTQYF	TGTGCCAGCAGTTTTTACCCGGGGGGGACGGATACGCAGTATTTT
TRBV6-5	TRBD1	TRBJ1-2	-	CASSPDRGVYGYTF	TGTGCCAGCAGTCCGGACAGGGGCGTCTATGGCTACACCTTC
TRBV3-1/TRBV3-2	-	TRBJ2-7	few	CASSQSSPWGRRQQYF	TGTGCCAGCAGCCAGTCCAGCCCGTGGGGGCGTAGGCAGCAGTACTTC
TRBV27	-	TRBJ1-1	-	CASSSHDRNTEAFF	TGTGCCAGCAGTTCCCACGACAGGAACACTGAAGCTTTCTTT
TRBV3-1/TRBV3-2	-	TRBJ2-1	-	CASSLGQGGAEQFF	TGTGCCAGCAGCCTCGGACAAGGGGGGGCTGAGCAGTTCTTC
TRBV11-2	-	TRBJ2-1	-	CASSPPIPVNEQFF	TGTGCCAGCAGCCCCCCAATTCCGGTCAATGAGCAGTTCTTC
TRBV5-1	TRBD1	TRBJ1-3	few	CASSPGQSGNTIYF	TGCGCCAGCAGCCCGGGACAGTCTGGAAACACCATATATTTT
TRBV25-1	TRBD2	TRBJ2-3	-	CASGASGGASGTQYF	TGTGCCAGCGGGGCTAGCGGGGGGGCCTCCGGTACGCAGTATTTT
TRBV29-1	-	TRBJ1-2	-	CSVEQLTHGYTF	TGCAGCGTTGAACAGTTAACGCATGGCTACACCTTC
TRBV6-1	TRBD1	TRBJ2-7	-	CASSEGGNRGEQYF	TGTGCCAGCAGTGAAGGTGGTAACAGGGGTGAGCAGTACTTC
TRBV28	-	TRBJ1-5	many	CAEGVEGNQPQHF	TGTGCCGAGGGGGTGGAGGGCAATCAGCCCCAGCATTTT
TRBV2	-	TRBJ1-5	-	CASTSGLGQPQHF	TGTGCCAGCACGTCCGGCCTAGGTCAGCCCCAGCATTTT
TRBV11-3	TRBD1	TRBJ2-7	-	CASSSSGTGAYEQYF	TGTGCCAGCAGCTCCTCCGGGACAGGGGCCTACGAGCAGTACTTC
TRBV18	TRBD1	TRBJ2-7	-	CASSPPGQDYEQYF	TGTGCCAGCTCACCACCGGGACAGGACTACGAGCAGTACTTC
TRBV5-5	-	TRBJ1-2	-	CASSFESGGYTF	TGTGCCAGCAGCTTCGAATCGGGAGGCTACACCTTC
TRBV19	TRBD1	TRBJ1-5	-	CASSPTGQGPQHF	TGTGCCAGTAGTCCTACAGGACAGGGGCCCCAGCATTTT
TRBV28	-	TRBJ2-5	-	CASSSRVQVVGGTQYF	TGTGCCAGCAGTTCCCGGGTCCAGGTCGTAGGAGGGACCCAGTACTTC
TRBV5-5	-	TRBJ1-1	once	CASSSLQLSRGTEAFF	TGTGCCAGCAGCTCACTTCAACTGAGCCGAGGAACTGAAGCTTTCTTT
TRBV28	TRBD1	TRBJ1-2	-	CATLRTGSNYGYTF	TGTGCCACCTTAAGGACAGGCTCTAACTATGGCTACACCTTC
TRBV5-4	TRBD2	TRBJ2-4	-	CASSAGLAGGPENIQYF	TGTGCCAGCAGCGCAGGACTAGCGGGGGGGCCGGAAAACATTCAGTACTTC
TRBV27	-	TRBJ1-2	few	CASSPSGGGAGYGYTF	TGTGCCAGCAGTCCTTCGGGGGGGGGCGCAGGCTATGGCTACACCTTC
TRBV11-2	-	TRBJ2-7	-	CASSLERGPYEQYF	TGTGCCAGCAGCTTAGAGCGGGGGCCCTACGAGCAGTACTTC